This T cell receptor (beta chain) stems from a study of blood T cell repertoires in COVID-19. Study summary: Researchers got acute and convalescent COVID-19 samples from the United States, Italy and Spain.

Assignments of participants to cohorts depended upon their own reported clinical history. In Cohort 3, a recovered donor had either two negative PCRs, clearance, or symptom resolution. Germline CDR1 reads SGHRS; CDR2 reads YFSETQ. This CDR3 comprises 13 residues. The ends lost 7 bases at V and 6 bases at J; junction bases unmatched: 4. Data came from immunoSEQ multiplex PCR; TCRdb stores just in-frame clones and leaves some out. The sample consists of over 200,000 clones, 85% of them appearing once. V gene TRBV5-1 combines with J gene TRBJ2-1, with TRBD1 matching 10 bases. The sample taken for sequencing was PBMCs or T cells enriched from blood (not recorded which). The receptor's source is a man aged 35 to 55 who had recovered from COVID-19. CDR3 sequence reads: CASGWTGGNEQFF. The DNA of the CDR3 is TGCGCCAGCGGTTGGACAGGGGGCAATGAGCAGTTCTTC.